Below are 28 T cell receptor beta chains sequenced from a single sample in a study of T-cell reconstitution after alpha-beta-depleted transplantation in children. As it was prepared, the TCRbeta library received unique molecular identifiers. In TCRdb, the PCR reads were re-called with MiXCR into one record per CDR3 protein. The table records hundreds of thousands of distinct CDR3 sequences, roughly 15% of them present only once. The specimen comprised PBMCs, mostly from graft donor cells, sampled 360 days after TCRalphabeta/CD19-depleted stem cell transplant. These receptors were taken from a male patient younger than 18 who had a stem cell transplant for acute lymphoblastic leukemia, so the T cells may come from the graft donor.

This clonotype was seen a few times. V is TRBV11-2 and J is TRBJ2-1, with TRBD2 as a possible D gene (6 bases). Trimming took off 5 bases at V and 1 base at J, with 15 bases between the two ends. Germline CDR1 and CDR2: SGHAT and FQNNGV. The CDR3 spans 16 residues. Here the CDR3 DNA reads TGTGCCAGCAGCACTACCGGGACTCCTTCCTACAATGAGCAGTTCTTC. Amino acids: CASSTTGTPSYNEQFF.

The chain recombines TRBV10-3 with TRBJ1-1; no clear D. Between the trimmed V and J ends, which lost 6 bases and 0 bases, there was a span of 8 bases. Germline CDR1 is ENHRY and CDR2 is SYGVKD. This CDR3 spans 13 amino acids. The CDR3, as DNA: TGTGCCATCAGATACAGATTGAACACTGAAGCTTTCTTT. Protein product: CAIRYRLNTEAFF.

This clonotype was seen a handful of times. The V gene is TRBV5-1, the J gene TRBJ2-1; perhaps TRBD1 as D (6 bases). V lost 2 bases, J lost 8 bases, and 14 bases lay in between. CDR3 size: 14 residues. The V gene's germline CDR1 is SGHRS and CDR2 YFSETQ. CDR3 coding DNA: TGCGCCAGCAGCTTCCCAGGGGACGTGGATGAGCAGTTCTTC. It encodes CASSFPGDVDEQFF.

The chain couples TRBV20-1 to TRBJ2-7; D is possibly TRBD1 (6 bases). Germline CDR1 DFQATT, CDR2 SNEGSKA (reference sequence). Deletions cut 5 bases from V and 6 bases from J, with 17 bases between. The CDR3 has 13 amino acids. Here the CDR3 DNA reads TGCAGTGCTGAACAGGGCAGCAGATCCGAGCAGTACTTC. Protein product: CSAEQGSRSEQYF.

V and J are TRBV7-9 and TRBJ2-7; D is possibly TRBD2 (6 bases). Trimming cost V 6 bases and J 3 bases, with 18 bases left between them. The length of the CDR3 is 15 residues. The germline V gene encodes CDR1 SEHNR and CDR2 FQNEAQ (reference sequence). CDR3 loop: CASRGGRTPYYEQYF. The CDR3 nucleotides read TGTGCCAGCAGGGGGGGACGGACCCCTTACTACGAGCAGTACTTC.

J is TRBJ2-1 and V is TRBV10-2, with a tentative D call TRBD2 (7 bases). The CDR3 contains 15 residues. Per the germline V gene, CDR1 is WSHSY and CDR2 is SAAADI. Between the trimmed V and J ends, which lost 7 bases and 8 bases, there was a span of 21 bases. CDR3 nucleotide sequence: TGCGCCAGCAAGTTTACGCCCGGGGGGCTTGATGAGCAGTTCTTC. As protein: CASKFTPGGLDEQFF.

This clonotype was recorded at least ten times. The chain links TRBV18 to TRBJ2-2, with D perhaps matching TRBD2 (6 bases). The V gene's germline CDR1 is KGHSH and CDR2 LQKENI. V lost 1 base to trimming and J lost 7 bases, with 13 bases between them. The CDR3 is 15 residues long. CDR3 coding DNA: TGTGCCAGCTCACCACTCTCGGGGGATTTCGGGGAGCTGTTTTTT. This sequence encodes CASSPLSGDFGELFF.

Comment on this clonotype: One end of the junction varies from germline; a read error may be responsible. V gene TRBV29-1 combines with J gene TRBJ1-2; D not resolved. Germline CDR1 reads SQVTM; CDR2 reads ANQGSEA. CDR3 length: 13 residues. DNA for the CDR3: TGCAGCGTCGCAGAGTTTCCTAACTTTGGCTACACCTTC. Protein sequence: CSVAEFPNFGYTF.

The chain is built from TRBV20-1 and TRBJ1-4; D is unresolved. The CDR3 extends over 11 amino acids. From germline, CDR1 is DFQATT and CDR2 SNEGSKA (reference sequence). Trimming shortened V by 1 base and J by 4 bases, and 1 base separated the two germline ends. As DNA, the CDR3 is TGCAGTGCTAGAGTTAATGAAAAACTGTTTTTT. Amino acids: CSARVNEKLFF.

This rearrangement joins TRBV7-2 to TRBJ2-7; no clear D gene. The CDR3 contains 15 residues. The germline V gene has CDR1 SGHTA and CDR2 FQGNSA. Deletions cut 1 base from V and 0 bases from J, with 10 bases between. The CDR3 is CASSLGSPASYEQYF. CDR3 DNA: TGTGCCAGCAGCTTAGGTTCCCCAGCCTCCTACGAGCAGTACTTC.

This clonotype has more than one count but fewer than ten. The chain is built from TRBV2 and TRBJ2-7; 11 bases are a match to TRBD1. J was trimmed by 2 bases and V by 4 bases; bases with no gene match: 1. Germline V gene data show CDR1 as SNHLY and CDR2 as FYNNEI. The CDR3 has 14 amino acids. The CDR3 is CASSGGQGAYEQYF. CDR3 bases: TGTGCCAGCAGTGGGGGACAGGGGGCCTACGAGCAGTACTTC.

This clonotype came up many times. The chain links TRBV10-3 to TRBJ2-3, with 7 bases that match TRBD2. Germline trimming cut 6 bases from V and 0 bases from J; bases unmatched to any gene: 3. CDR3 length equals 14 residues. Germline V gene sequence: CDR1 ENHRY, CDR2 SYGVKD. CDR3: CAIRGRGSTDTQYF. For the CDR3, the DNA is TGTGCCATCAGGGGGAGGGGAAGCACAGATACGCAGTATTTT.

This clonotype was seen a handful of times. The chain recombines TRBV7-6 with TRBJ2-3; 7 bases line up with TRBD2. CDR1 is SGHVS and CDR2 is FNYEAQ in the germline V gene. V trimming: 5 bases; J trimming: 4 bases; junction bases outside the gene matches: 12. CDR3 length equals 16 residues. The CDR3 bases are TGTGCCAGCAGCCCTATTATGCTAGCGGCCCCAGATACGCAGTATTTT. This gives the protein CASSPIMLAAPDTQYF.

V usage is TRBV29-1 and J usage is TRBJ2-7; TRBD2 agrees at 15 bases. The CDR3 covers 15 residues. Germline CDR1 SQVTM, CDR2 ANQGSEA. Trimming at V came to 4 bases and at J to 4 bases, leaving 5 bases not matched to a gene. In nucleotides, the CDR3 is TGCAGCGTTGGAGGGACTAGCGGGAGGTGGTACGAGCAGTACTTC. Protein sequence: CSVGGTSGRWYEQYF.

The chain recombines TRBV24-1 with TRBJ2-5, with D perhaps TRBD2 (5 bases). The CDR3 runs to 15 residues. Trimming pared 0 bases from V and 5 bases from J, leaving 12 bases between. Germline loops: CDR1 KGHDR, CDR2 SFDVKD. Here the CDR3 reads CATSDLGKGVETQYF. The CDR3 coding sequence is TGTGCCACCAGTGATTTGGGGAAGGGAGTGGAGACCCAGTACTTC.

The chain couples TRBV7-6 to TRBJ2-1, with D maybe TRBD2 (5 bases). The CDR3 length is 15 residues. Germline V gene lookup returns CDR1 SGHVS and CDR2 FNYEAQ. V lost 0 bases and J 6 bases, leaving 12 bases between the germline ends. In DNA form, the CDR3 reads TGTGCCAGCAGCTTAGCTGCTAGCATCTTCAATGAGCAGTTCTTC. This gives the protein CASSLAASIFNEQFF.

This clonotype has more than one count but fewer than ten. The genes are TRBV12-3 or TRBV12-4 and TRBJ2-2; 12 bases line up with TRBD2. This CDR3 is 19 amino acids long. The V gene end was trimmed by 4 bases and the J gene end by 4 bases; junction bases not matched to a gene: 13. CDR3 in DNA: TGTGCCAGCAGTTCGCTAAGACTAGCGGGAGAATCTTTCACCGGGGAGCTGTTTTTT. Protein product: CASSSLRLAGESFTGELFF.

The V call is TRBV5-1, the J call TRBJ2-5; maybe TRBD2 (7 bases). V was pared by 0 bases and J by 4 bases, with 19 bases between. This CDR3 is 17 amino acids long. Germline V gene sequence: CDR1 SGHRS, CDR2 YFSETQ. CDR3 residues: CASSLGPGGGRRETQYF. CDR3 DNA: TGCGCCAGCAGCTTGGGCCCGGGGGGCGGGAGAAGAGAGACCCAGTACTTC.

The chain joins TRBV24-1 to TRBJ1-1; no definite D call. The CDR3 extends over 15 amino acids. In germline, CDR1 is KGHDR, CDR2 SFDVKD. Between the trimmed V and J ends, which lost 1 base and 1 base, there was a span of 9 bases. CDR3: CATSDFPTGNTEAFF. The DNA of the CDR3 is TGTGCCACCAGTGATTTCCCAACCGGGAACACTGAAGCTTTCTTT.

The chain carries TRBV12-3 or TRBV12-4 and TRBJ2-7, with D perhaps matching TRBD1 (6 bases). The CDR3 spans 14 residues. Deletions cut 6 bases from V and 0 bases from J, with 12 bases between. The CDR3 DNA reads TGTGCCAGCAGGGGGGCCTCGAGCTCCTACGAGCAGTACTTC. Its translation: CASRGASSSYEQYF.

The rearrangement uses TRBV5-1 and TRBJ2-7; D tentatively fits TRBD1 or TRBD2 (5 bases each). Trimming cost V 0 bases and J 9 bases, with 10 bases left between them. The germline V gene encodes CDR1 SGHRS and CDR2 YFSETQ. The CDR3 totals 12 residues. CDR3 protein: CASSLEGPVQYF. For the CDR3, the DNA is TGCGCCAGCAGCTTGGAGGGACCGGTGCAGTACTTC.

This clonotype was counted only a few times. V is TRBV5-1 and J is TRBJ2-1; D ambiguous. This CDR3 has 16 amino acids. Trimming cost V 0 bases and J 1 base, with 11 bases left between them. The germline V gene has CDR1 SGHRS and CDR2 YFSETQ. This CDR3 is CASSLAFPRSYNEQFF. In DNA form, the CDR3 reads TGCGCCAGCAGCTTGGCGTTCCCCAGATCCTACAATGAGCAGTTCTTC.

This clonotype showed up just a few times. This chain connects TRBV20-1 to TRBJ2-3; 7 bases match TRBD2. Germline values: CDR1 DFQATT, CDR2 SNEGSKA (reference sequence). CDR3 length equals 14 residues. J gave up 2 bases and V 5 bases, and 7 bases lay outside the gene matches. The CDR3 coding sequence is TGCAGTGCTCAGCGGGGCCCTCCCACAGATACGCAGTATTTT. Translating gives CSAQRGPPTDTQYF.

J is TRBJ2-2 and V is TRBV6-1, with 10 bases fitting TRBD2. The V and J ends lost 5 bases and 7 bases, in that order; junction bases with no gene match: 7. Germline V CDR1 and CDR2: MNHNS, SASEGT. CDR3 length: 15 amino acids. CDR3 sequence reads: CASSHLAGAIGELFF. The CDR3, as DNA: TGTGCCAGCAGTCATCTAGCGGGAGCCATCGGGGAGCTGTTTTTT.

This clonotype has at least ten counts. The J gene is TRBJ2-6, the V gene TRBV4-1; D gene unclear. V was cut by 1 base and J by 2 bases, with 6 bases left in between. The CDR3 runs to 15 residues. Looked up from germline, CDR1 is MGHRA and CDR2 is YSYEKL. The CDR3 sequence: CASSQGQTGANVLTF. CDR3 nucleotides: TGCGCCAGCAGCCAAGGGCAAACTGGGGCCAACGTCCTGACTTTC.

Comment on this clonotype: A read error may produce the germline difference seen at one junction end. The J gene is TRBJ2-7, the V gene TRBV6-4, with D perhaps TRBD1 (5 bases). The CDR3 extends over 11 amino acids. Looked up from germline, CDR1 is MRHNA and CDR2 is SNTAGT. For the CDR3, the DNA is TGTGCCAGCAGTGAATTACAGGCCCTCCGCTTC. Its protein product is CASSELQALRF.

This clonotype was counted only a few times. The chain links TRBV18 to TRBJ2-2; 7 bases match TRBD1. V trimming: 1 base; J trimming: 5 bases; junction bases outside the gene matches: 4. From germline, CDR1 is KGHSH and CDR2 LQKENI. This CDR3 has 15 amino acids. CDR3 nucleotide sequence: TGTGCCAGCTCACCACGGACAGGAAGAACCGGGGAGCTGTTTTTT. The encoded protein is CASSPRTGRTGELFF.

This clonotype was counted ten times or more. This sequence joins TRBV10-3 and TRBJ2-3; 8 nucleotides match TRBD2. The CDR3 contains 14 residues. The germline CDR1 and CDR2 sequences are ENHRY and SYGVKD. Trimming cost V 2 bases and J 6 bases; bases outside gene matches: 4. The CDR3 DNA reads TGTGCCATCAGTGAGGCGGGAGGTGGCGATACGCAGTATTTT. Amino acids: CAISEAGGGDTQYF.